The clone carrying this T cell receptor beta chain was seen a single time. Its antigen is currently unknown. In the original workflow: What underpinned the distant-metastasis classifier for papillary thyroid cancer was the set of CDR3 differences across clinicopathological groups. TCRdb redid the clone calls on the PCR reads using MiXCR. These V and J calls are TCRdb output, not the study's own analysis. The table includes about 69,000 clones, 14% detected once. The data derive from a study of metastatic and nonmetastatic thyroid tumors. Study at large: From malignant and benign thyroid patients, repertoires in blood and in tumor or nodule tissue were compared. General study points: Across blood and tumor, TCR beta diversity in malignant thyroid tumors was reportedly significantly higher than in benign nodules.

No patient had received any treatment before thyroid surgery. The CDR3 runs to 16 residues. The ends were cut back, 2 bases at V and 0 bases at J, with 11 bases in the middle. Germline V CDR1 and CDR2: SNHLY, FYNNEI. This clonotype was sampled from a male donor with papillary thyroid cancer or a benign thyroid nodule (not recorded which). Some clones in this sample may be carry-over from other donors' samples. V gene TRBV2 combines with J gene TRBJ1-3; no definite D call. Sequencing was done on a sample of blood. CDR3 in DNA: TGTGCCAGCAGTGAATACGCCCGGAACTCTGGAAACACCATATATTTT. Protein: CASSEYARNSGNTIYF. The variable domain in full, completed from reference TRBV2 and TRBJ1-3, reads EPEVTQTPSHQVTQMGQEVILRCVPISNHLYFYWYRQILGQKVEFLVSFYNNEISEKSEIFDDQFSVERPDGSNFTLKIRSTKLEDSAMYFCASSEYARNSGNTIYFGEGSWLTVV.